This is a list of T cell receptor beta chains from one sample in a study of glioma-infiltrating T cells after dendritic cell vaccination. Assay: immunoSEQ multiplex PCR; the TCRdb copy retains only in-frame clones and omits some. The sample carries roughly 100,000 clones, roughly 76% recorded once. The sequencing here drew on blood, taken before dendritic cell vaccination. These receptors came from a human donor with glioblastoma. Each CDR3 is given with its conserved first and last residue. The D gene is left open where the match is weak. Size is omitted from some rows. Given values are once, few, many or a class for expanded clones.

>TRBJ2-7|-|TRBV12-5|-
CASGLYGYEQYF
TGTGCTAGTGGCCTATACGGGTACGAGCAGTACTTC
>TRBJ2-1|TRBD2|TRBV30|-
CAWSVVSGGGNEQFF
TGTGCCTGGAGTGTTGTCAGCGGGGGAGGCAATGAGCAGTTCTTC
>TRBJ1-1|-|TRBV11-3|-
CASSFSGSTEAFF
TGTGCCAGCAGCTTCTCGGGGAGCACTGAAGCTTTCTTT
>TRBJ2-7|TRBD1|TRBV2|-
CASRAGTGVYEQYF
TGTGCCAGCAGGGCCGGGACAGGGGTCTACGAGCAGTACTTC
>TRBJ2-5|-|TRBV30|-
CAWSVRRGQAQYF
TGTGCCTGGAGTGTGAGGAGGGGGCAGGCCCAGTACTTC
>TRBJ2-6|TRBD1|TRBV5-4|-
CASSLQGAGANVLTF
TGTGCCAGCAGCTTACAGGGGGCTGGGGCCAACGTCCTGACTTTC
>TRBJ2-1|-|TRBV10-3|-
CAISESTSSYNEQFF
TGTGCCATCAGTGAGTCGACTAGTTCTTACAATGAGCAGTTCTTC
>TRBJ1-4|-|TRBV7-9|-
CASSLGWREKLFF
TGTGCCAGCAGCTTGGGTTGGAGGGAAAAACTGTTTTTT
>TRBJ2-6|-|TRBV18|-
CASSPRQVTGANVLTF
TGTGCCAGCTCACCTCGACAGGTTACTGGGGCCAACGTCCTGACTTTC
>TRBJ2-5|-|TRBV25-1|once
CASSDSLERETQYF
TGTGCCAGCAGTGACTCGCTAGAGAGAGAGACCCAGTACTTC
>TRBJ1-4|-|TRBV28|-
CASSRVATNEKLFF
TGTGCCAGCAGCCGGGTTGCAACTAATGAAAAACTGTTTTTT
>TRBJ1-2|-|TRBV29-1|few
CSVETAGGYTF
TGCAGCGTAGAGACAGCCGGTGGCTACACCTTC
>TRBJ2-1|TRBD2|TRBV6-4|-
CASSDHGVLAGSSSYNEQFF
TGTGCCAGCAGTGATCATGGGGTACTAGCGGGGAGCTCCTCCTACAATGAGCAGTTCTTC
>TRBJ1-2|TRBD1|TRBV10-1|-
CASSRDSASGYTF
TGCGCCAGCAGTCGGGACAGCGCAAGTGGCTACACCTTC
>TRBJ2-2|-|TRBV18|-
CASSSDSPTGELFF
TGTGCCAGCTCCTCGGACAGCCCCACCGGGGAGCTGTTTTTT
>TRBJ1-3|TRBD1|TRBV7-2|once
CASSSLGWDRATSGNTIYF
TGTGCCAGCAGCTCCCTCGGTTGGGACAGGGCCACTTCTGGAAACACCATATATTTT
>TRBJ2-7|TRBD2|TRBV7-9|-
CASSLISGRSYEQYF
TGTGCCAGCAGCTTGATTAGCGGGCGGTCCTACGAGCAGTACTTC
>TRBJ1-4|TRBD1|TRBV11-3|-
CASSFGTGNEKLFF
TGTGCCAGCAGCTTCGGGACAGGGAATGAAAAACTGTTTTTT
>TRBJ1-5|-|TRBV6-1|-
CASSSSGREDQPQHF
TGTGCCAGCAGTTCGTCCGGCAGGGAGGATCAGCCCCAGCATTTT
>TRBJ2-3|-|TRBV18|-
CASSLPVYSTDTQYF
TGTGCCAGCTCCCTCCCAGTGTATAGCACAGATACGCAGTATTTT
>TRBJ1-1|-|TRBV19|-
CASSIIRGGEAFF
TGTGCCAGTAGTATTATCAGGGGTGGTGAAGCTTTCTTT
>TRBJ2-1|TRBD2|TRBV7-8|-
CASSLVAGEQFF
TGTGCCAGCAGCTTAGTAGCGGGGGAGCAGTTCTTC
>TRBJ1-3|TRBD1|TRBV7-9|few
CASSTNTGGQSGGNTIYF
TGTGCCAGCAGCACCAACACCGGGGGACAGTCAGGTGGAAACACCATATATTTT
>TRBJ2-2|-|TRBV30|-
CAWSPPGVDTGELFF
TGTGCCTGGAGTCCCCCAGGGGTGGACACCGGGGAGCTGTTTTTT
>TRBJ2-1|-|TRBV5-8|-
CASSTDGTSYNEQFF
TGTGCCAGCAGCACGGACGGGACAAGCTACAATGAGCAGTTCTTC
>TRBJ2-7|TRBD1|TRBV27|few
CASSLSGTWDRAYEQYF
TGTGCCAGCAGTTTATCGGGGACCTGGGACAGGGCCTACGAGCAGTACTTC
>TRBJ2-5|TRBD1|TRBV5-1|-
CASSWGTGEETQYF
TGCGCCAGCAGCTGGGGGACAGGGGAAGAGACCCAGTACTTC
>TRBJ2-7|-|TRBV10-3|-
CAISDRPRRVDEQYF
TGTGCCATCAGTGACCGACCCCGGAGGGTAGACGAGCAGTACTTC